Below, one T cell receptor (beta chain) is given with its context. Its antigen is not identified. RNA transcripts provided the template for amplifying TCR beta CDR3 regions. Investigators did first-round RT-PCR with HTBI primers, then second-round multiplex PCR. TCRdb re-called the multiplex PCR reads with MiXCR, one entry per CDR3 protein. The sample carries over a million distinct CDR3 sequences, 35% to 45% recorded once. The CDR3 sequence is 15 residues long. Germline V gene lookup returns CDR1 LNHNV and CDR2 YYDKDF (reference sequence). The junction had 1 base not matched to a gene; V was cut back by 1 base and J by 4 bases. This sample was included in a study of Graves' ophthalmopathy and Graves' hyperthyroidism. General observations from the study: Discrimination between ophthalmopathy and stable hyperthyroidism by a 13-signature model showed about 85% sensitivity and about 80% specificity. Blood contained most expanded thyroid clonotypes exceeding 0.001 frequency.

Other autoimmune diseases, uncontrolled infections, pregnancy or lactation excluded patients from enrollment. The V and J genes are TRBV15 and TRBJ2-6; 7 bases agree with TRBD1. This clonotype was obtained from an adult man with Graves' hyperthyroidism. The specimen was peripheral blood or thyroid tissue (not recorded which). CDR3 loop: CATSRGQGGANVLTF. CDR3 nucleotide sequence: TGTGCCACCAGCAGAGGACAGGGCGGGGCCAACGTCCTGACTTTC.